The rows below give T cell receptor beta chains drawn from one sample of a study of blood T cell repertoires in COVID-19. Clones were read by immunoSEQ multiplex PCR, and TCRdb kept only the in-frame ones, dropping some. The repertoire holds tens of thousands of clones, with roughly 88% as singletons. What was sequenced was peripheral blood. These receptors were obtained from a man in his fifties or sixties with acute or convalescent COVID-19. The CDR3 runs from the conserved cysteine through the conserved F or W. The D gene is left open where the match is weak. Expanded clones are given a class, and other clones once, few, many or no size at all.

j_call	d_call	clone_size	v_call	cdr3_nt	cdr3_aa
TRBJ1-1	NA	NA	TRBV9	TGTGCCAGCAGCGCCGGGACATCGAACACTGAAGCTTTCTTT	CASSAGTSNTEAFF
TRBJ2-1	NA	NA	TRBV5-1	TGCGCCAGCAGCCCCGCAATGTCGGGGGCCTACAATGAGCAGTTCTTC	CASSPAMSGAYNEQFF
TRBJ2-3	TRBD2	NA	TRBV3-1/TRBV3-2	TGTGCCAGCAGCCAGCAAATAGCGGGGGGCGTAGATACGCAGTATTTT	CASSQQIAGGVDTQYF
TRBJ1-3	NA	few	TRBV9	TGTGCCAGCAGCGTAGGGGGAGCGAGGGGGAGAAGAAACACCATATATTTT	CASSVGGARGRRNTIYF
TRBJ2-5	TRBD2	NA	TRBV4-3	TGCGCCAGCAGCCAAGCGACTAGCGGGGGGGGAGAGACCCAGTACTTC	CASSQATSGGGETQYF
TRBJ2-7	NA	NA	TRBV6-6	TGTGCCAGCAGTTACTCCGCCTACGAGCAGTACTTC	CASSYSAYEQYF
TRBJ1-2	TRBD1	NA	TRBV7-6	TGTGCCAGCAGCTCGCATAGCACCGGGACAGGGTCCTCTGGCTACACCTTC	CASSSHSTGTGSSGYTF
TRBJ2-6	TRBD1	few	TRBV15	TGTGCCACCAGCACTAGGGACAGTTTACCTATCTCTGGGGCCAACGTCCTGACTTTC	CATSTRDSLPISGANVLTF
TRBJ2-5	NA	NA	TRBV19	TGTGCCAGTAGTGTGGCAGGGGCCCGAGAGACCCAGTACTTC	CASSVAGARETQYF
TRBJ2-1	NA	NA	TRBV27	TGTGCCAGCAGTAAGACTAGTCTGAGACAACGGTTCTTC	CASSKTSLRQRFF
TRBJ1-2	TRBD1	NA	TRBV7-2	TGTGCCAGCAGCCCCCACCTAGGGACAGGGATGTCCTATGGCTACACCTTC	CASSPHLGTGMSYGYTF
TRBJ1-2	NA	few	TRBV11-2	TGTGCCAGCAGCTTAGTGGGGGGTAACTATGGCTACACCTTC	CASSLVGGNYGYTF
TRBJ2-1	TRBD1	few	TRBV18	TGTGCCAGCTCACCAGGGACAGGGGCCAATGAGCAGTTCTTC	CASSPGTGANEQFF
TRBJ1-6	TRBD1	NA	TRBV19	TGTGCCAGTAGGGGGTTAGACAGGGATAATTCACCCCTCCACTTT	CASRGLDRDNSPLHF
TRBJ1-4	NA	NA	TRBV5-1	TGCGCCAGCAGCCCCCAGGGGTTGCTTGAAAAACTGTTTTTT	CASSPQGLLEKLFF
TRBJ1-2	NA	NA	TRBV9	TGTGCCAGCAGCGTATTCCAGGCTGGCTACACCTTC	CASSVFQAGYTF
TRBJ1-6	TRBD1	NA	TRBV19	TGTGCCAGTAGTAAGCTGGACAGGGGAGGGGGACCCCTCCACTTT	CASSKLDRGGGPLHF
TRBJ1-1	NA	NA	TRBV12-3/TRBV12-4	TGTGCCAGCGTGAGGGCTATGAACACTGAAGCTTTCTTT	CASVRAMNTEAFF
TRBJ2-3	TRBD2	NA	TRBV5-1	TGCGCCAGCAGCTTGACAGCGGGGGGGCCAGGCACAGATACGCAGTATTTT	CASSLTAGGPGTDTQYF
TRBJ2-7	NA	few	TRBV28	TGTGCCAGCAGTTCGGTCAAGACCGGGAGCTACGAGCAGTACTTC	CASSSVKTGSYEQYF
TRBJ2-3	NA	NA	TRBV19	TGTGCCAGTAGTATAGGGGCAGGGGCGAGCGGCACAGATACGCAGTATTTT	CASSIGAGASGTDTQYF
TRBJ1-1	NA	few	TRBV4-2	TGTGCCAGCAGCCAACCTTCGGGGAACACTGAAGCTTTCTTT	CASSQPSGNTEAFF
TRBJ1-5	NA	NA	TRBV2	TGTGCCAGCACTATTTGGGCTAGCAATCAGCCCCAGCATTTT	CASTIWASNQPQHF
TRBJ2-7	NA	NA	TRBV7-3	TGTGCCAGCAGCTTAGAGGCGGGGTTGAGGAACGAGCAGTACTTC	CASSLEAGLRNEQYF
TRBJ1-1	NA	few	TRBV7-8	TGTGCCAGCAGCTTAAGAGCCATGAACACTGAAGCTTTCTTT	CASSLRAMNTEAFF
TRBJ2-1	TRBD2	NA	TRBV28	TGTGCCAGCAGTTTATTGCGGGGGGCCTACAATGAGCAGTTCTTC	CASSLLRGAYNEQFF
TRBJ1-5	TRBD1	NA	TRBV5-1	TGCGCCAGCAGCGAGGGGACAGGGGGCGGTCAGCCCCAGCATTTT	CASSEGTGGGQPQHF
TRBJ1-1	NA	NA	TRBV2	TGTGCCAGCAGCGACAGCTTCATGAACACTGAAGCTTTCTTT	CASSDSFMNTEAFF
TRBJ1-4	TRBD1	few	TRBV9	TGTGCCAGCAACCTGCAAGGGGGCTCTAATGAAAAACTGTTTTTT	CASNLQGGSNEKLFF
TRBJ1-5	NA	NA	TRBV9	TGTGCCAGCAGCGCCGGTGGAGGCAATCAGCCCCAGCATTTT	CASSAGGGNQPQHF